Given below is one T cell receptor (beta chain) in context. Its antigen is unidentified. This entry is derived from a study of shared clonotypes between healthy human individuals. Study-wide background: CD4 naive and CD4 memory each took three plates per donor, while CD8 naive took two and CD8 memory one.

Per the germline V gene, CDR1 is SGHRS and CDR2 is YFSETQ. Deletions cut 5 bases from V and 6 bases from J, with 11 bases between. CDR3 size: 13 residues. The DNA input per sorted-subset replicate PCR was about 190 ng, corresponding to roughly 31,000 T cell genomes. Produced via immunoSEQ multiplex PCR; TCRdb's table is partial and in-frame only. This sample yields around 1,000,000 clones, of which 70% to 85% are seen a single time; 0.89% belongs to the top ten. Notes on the study in general: The authors sampled blood alone, and tissue repertoires likely differ.

V gene TRBV5-1 combines with J gene TRBJ2-2; D remains ambiguous. The sequence derives from a man between 18 and 29 years old in good health. Some clones in this sample may be carry-over from other donors' samples. The material sequenced was memory CD4+ T cells from PBMCs. The subset denotes: CD45RA-negative fraction. In DNA, the CDR3 is TGCGCCAGCAGACAAATAAGGTCCGGGGAGCTGTTTTTT. Residues: CASRQIRSGELFF.